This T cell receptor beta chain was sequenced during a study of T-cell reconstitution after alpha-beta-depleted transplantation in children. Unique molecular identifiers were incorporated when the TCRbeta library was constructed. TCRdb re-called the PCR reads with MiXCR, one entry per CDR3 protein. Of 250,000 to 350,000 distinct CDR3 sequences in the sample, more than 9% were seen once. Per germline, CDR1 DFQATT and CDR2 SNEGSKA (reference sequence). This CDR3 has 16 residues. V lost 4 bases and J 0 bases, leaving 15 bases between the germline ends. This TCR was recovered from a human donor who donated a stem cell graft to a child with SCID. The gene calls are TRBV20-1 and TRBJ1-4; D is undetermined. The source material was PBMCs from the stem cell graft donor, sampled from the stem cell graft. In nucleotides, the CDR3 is TGCAGTGCTAAGGCAGCGGGGTCTGCAACTAATGAAAAACTGTTTTTT. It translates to CSAKAAGSATNEKLFF.